The present T cell receptor (beta chain) was sequenced within a study of beta chain features in type 1 diabetes. The study, taken as a whole, reports: Patients with Type 1 diabetes showed moderately but significantly shorter TCRB CDR3s in all four CD4+ subsets. VDJ junctions from type 1 diabetes patients carried fewer insertions and larger deletions.

Expressed TCRB transcripts were sequenced, since all the RNA that had been isolated was reverse transcribed. TCRdb keeps only in-frame clones here, not all; method: immunoSEQ multiplex PCR. There are some 16,000 clones in the sample; roughly 76% occur only once, and less than 0.4% lies in the top ten. This clone was recorded a few times. Its antigen is still unknown. Isolation of CD4+ naive, central memory, regulatory and stem cell-like memory cells was achieved by sorting via CD45RO/CCR7/CD25/CD127/CD95/CD27. Germline V CDR1 and CDR2: LGHNA, YSLEER. The CDR3 covers 16 residues. V was pared by 1 base and J by 4 bases, with 3 bases of the junction left unmatched.

The sample comprised stem cell memory CD4+ T cells from blood. This clonotype was sampled from a woman between 18 and 29 years old with type 1 diabetes. V and J are TRBV4-3 and TRBJ2-3; 12 positions agree with TRBD2. This CDR3 is CASSQVLAGGSDTQYF. The CDR3 DNA is TGCGCCAGCAGCCAAGTTCTAGCGGGAGGGTCAGATACGCAGTATTTT.